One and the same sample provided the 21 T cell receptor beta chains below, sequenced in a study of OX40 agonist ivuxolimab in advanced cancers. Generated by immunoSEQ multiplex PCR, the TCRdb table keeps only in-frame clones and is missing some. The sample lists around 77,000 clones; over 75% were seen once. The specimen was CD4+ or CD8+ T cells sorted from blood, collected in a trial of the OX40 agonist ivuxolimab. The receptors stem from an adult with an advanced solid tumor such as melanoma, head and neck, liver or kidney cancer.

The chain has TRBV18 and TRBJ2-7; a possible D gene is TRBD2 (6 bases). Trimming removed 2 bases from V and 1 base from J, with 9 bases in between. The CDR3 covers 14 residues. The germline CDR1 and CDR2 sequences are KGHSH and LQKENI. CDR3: CASSPEAGSYEQYF. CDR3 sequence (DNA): TGTGCCAGCTCACCAGAGGCGGGATCCTACGAGCAGTACTTC.

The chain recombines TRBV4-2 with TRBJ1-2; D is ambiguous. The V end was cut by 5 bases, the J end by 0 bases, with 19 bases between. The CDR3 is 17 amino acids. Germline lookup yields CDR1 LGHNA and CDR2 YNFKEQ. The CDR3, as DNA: TGTGCCAGCAGCGAAGCCGGTACGTCGGGCTCTAACTATGGCTACACCTTC. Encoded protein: CASSEAGTSGSNYGYTF.

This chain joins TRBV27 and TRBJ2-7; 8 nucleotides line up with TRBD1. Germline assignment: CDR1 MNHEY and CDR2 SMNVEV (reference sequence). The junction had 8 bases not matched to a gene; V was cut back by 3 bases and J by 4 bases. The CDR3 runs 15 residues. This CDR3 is CASSFLPGTGYEQYF. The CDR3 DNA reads TGTGCCAGCAGTTTCCTCCCCGGGACAGGATACGAGCAGTACTTC.

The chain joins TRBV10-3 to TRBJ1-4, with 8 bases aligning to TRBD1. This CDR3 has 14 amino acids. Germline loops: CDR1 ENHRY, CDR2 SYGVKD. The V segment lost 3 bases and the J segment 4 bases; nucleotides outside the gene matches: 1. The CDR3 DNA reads TGTGCCATCAGTGATGGGACAGGTAATGAAAAACTGTTTTTT. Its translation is CAISDGTGNEKLFF.

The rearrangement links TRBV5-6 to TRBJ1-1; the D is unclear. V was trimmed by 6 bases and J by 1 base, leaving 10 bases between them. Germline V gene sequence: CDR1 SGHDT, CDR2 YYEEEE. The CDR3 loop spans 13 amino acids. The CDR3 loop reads CASTNTENTEAFF. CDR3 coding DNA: TGTGCCAGCACCAATACAGAGAACACTGAAGCTTTCTTT.

The CDR3 bases are TGTGCCAGCAGCTTGTTAGCGGGGGGTTCCTACGAGCAGTACTTC. Translating gives CASSLLAGGSYEQYF. This chain links TRBV5-4 with TRBJ2-7; TRBD2 aligns across 10 bases. This CDR3 spans 15 amino acids. V dropped 1 base and J dropped 1; count of bases not matched to a gene: 2. CDR1 SGHNT and CDR2 YYREEE come from the germline V gene (reference sequence).

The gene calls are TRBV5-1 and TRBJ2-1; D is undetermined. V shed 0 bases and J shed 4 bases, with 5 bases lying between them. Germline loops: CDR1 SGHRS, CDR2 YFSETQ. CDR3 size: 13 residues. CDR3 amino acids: CASSLETYNEQFF. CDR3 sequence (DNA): TGCGCCAGCAGCTTGGAGACGTACAATGAGCAGTTCTTC.

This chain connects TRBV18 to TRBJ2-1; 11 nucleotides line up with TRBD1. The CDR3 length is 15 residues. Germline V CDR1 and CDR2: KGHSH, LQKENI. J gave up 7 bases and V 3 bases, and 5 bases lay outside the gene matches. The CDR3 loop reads CASSPGTGGLNEQFF. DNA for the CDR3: TGTGCCAGCTCACCCGGGACAGGGGGGCTTAATGAGCAGTTCTTC.

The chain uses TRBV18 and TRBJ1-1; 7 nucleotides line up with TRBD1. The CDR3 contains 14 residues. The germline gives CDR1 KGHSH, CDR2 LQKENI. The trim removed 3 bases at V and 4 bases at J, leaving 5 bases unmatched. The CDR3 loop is CASSPSTGFTEAFF. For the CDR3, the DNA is TGTGCCAGCTCACCCTCGACAGGGTTCACTGAAGCTTTCTTT.

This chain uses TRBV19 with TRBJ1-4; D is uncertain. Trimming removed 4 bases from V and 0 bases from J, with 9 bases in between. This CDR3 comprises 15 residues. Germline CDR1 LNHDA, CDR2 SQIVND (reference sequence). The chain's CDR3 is CASSTVSATNEKLFF. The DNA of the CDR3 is TGTGCCAGTAGTACCGTGTCTGCAACTAATGAAAAACTGTTTTTT.

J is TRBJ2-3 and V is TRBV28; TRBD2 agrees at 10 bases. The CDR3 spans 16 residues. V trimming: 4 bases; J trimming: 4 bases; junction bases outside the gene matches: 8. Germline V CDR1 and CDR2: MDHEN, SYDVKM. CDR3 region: CASSSLTSGVPDTQYF. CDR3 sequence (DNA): TGTGCCAGCAGTTCACTCACTAGCGGGGTCCCAGATACGCAGTATTTT.

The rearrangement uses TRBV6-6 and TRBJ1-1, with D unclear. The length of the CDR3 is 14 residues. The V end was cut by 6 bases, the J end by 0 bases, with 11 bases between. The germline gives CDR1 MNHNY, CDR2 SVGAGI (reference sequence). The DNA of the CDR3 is TGTGCCAGCAGGGCGGGCTTAATGAACACTGAAGCTTTCTTT. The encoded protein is CASRAGLMNTEAFF.

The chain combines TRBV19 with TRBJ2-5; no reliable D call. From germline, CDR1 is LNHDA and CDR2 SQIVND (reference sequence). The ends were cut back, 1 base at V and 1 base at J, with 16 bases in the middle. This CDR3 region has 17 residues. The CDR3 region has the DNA TGTGCCAGTAGTATAGGGGCTGGTGGGTCCCCCCAAGAGACCCAGTACTTC. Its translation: CASSIGAGGSPQETQYF.

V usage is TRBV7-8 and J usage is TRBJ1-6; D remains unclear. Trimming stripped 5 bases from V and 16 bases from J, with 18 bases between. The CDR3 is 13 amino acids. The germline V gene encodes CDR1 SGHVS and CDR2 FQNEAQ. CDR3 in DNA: TGTGCCAGCAGCCAGCAAGAGACGGCCGTACTCCACTTT. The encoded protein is CASSQQETAVLHF.

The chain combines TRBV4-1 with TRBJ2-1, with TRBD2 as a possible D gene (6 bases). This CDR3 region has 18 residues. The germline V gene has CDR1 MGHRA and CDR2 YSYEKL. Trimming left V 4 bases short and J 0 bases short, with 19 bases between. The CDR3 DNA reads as TGCGCCAGCAGCCGGGGGGTAGGATCCCCAAGCTCCTACAATGAGCAGTTCTTC. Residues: CASSRGVGSPSSYNEQFF.

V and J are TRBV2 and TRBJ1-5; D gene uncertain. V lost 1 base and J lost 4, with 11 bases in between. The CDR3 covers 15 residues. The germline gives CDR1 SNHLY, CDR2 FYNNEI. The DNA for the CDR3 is TGTGCCAGCAGTGAAGGGGGAAGTTGGAATCAGCCCCAGCATTTT. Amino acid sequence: CASSEGGSWNQPQHF.

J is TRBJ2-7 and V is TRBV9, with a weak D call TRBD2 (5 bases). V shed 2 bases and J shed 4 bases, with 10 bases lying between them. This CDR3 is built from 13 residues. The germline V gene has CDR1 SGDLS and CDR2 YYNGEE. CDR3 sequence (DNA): TGTGCCAGCAGCGTCAACGGGGAATACGAGCAGTACTTC. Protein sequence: CASSVNGEYEQYF.

In nucleotides, the CDR3 is TGCGCCAGCAGCCCTGGGACAGACCTCAATCAGCCCCAGCATTTT. Its translation: CASSPGTDLNQPQHF. This sequence joins TRBV5-1 and TRBJ1-5; 7 positions agree with TRBD1. Germline V gene sequence: CDR1 SGHRS, CDR2 YFSETQ. After removal of 4 bases from V and 3 bases from J, the junction contained 7 bases not matched to a gene. The CDR3 covers 15 residues.

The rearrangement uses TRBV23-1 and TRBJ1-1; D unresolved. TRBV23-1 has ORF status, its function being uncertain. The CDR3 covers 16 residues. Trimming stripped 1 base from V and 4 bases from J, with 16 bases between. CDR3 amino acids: CASSQYPAGRGTEAFF. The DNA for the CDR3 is TGCGCCAGCAGTCAATATCCAGCAGGTCGGGGCACTGAAGCTTTCTTT.

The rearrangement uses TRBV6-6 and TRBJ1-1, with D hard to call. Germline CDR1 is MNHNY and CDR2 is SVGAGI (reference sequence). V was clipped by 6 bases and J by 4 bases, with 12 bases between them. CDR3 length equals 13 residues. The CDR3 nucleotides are TGTGCCAGCAGCCCCAAAAGGGCCACTGAAGCTTTCTTT. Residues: CASSPKRATEAFF.

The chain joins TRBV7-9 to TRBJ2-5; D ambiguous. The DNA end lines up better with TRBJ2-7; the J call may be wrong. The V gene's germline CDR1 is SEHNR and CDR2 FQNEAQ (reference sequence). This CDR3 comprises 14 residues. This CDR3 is CASSPGNAAYEQYF. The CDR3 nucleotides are TGTGCCAGCAGCCCTGGGAACGCTGCCTACGAGCAGTACTTC.